This TCR beta chain is from a study of blood T cell repertoires in COVID-19 (dated by TCRdb to between 2020 and 2021). For context, the study as a whole: Samples covering the acute and convalescent phases of COVID-19 were provided by collaborators in the United States, Italy and Spain. The material from the prospective study consisted of cDNA or gDNA derived from T cells, B-cell-depleted T cells, or PBMCs. Nearly every sample came with metadata listing a de-identified subject ID, COVID-19 status, age in years and sex. Samples came from the ongoing ImmuneRACE study (first 160 participants) plus 1,254 subjects from 6 global collaborators. The dataset comprised deeply sampled blood TCRbeta repertoires from subjects exposed to, actively infected with, or recovered from COVID-19. A freely available public database, intended as a resource for researchers studying the immune response to SARS-CoV-2, is where the repertoires were released. Where available, HLA class I and class II types were taken from metadata supplied by the sample provider and were not determined by assay-based typing.

The collaborating institutions used their own protocols to collect whole blood in K2EDTA tubes. For TCRbeta analysis, collaborators shipped samples as frozen whole blood, isolated PBMCs, or DNA extracted from either of those sample types. Turning to this clone: Its antigen remains unidentified. No base quality values were provided; no much bigger clone lies one nucleotide off.

Points the paper makes about the study in general: Clinical and demographic metadata were provided uncurated, with the amount varying by source and participant.

TCRbeta CDR3 regions were amplified from genomic DNA by means of the immunoSEQ Assay, a bias-controlled multiplex PCR. In the paper's pipeline: The number of nucleated cells in each sample was estimated from the amplification of reference gene primers within the assay. To quantify the absolute abundance of each unique TCRbeta CDR3 rearrangement, sequence reads were collapsed and filtered. For each sample, productive Simpson clonality was calculated as the square root of Simpson's diversity index over productive rearrangements. TCRdb mirrors the immuneACCESS table, restricted to in-frame sequences. Some clones are absent from its copies; in checked studies, under half trace to an unresolved V gene, and the reason for the others is unknown. The V and J calls and clone size come from that table; D and trimming were worked out from the DNA. In this sample the table shows some 80,000 clones, 82% of which occur a single time. 36% of the sample belongs to the ten largest clones.

The sequence was collected from a woman in her seventies with acute or convalescent COVID-19. Sequences were obtained from peripheral blood.

The DNA reads as follows: TGCGCCAGCAGTCCCGGGACTACCTACACCGGGGAGCTGTTTTTT. This yields the protein CASSPGTTYTGELFF. The rearrangement joined TRBV4-1 to TRBJ2-2; TRBD2 fits 7 bases in the junction. The CDR3 contains 15 residues, cysteine and phenylalanine counted. Only the CDR3 DNA is retained, 45 bases long and in frame from the first base. V trim: 6 bases; J trim: 3 bases; unmatched bases: 7. The germline V gene gives CDR1 as MGHRA and CDR2 as YSYEKL.